This entry lists 21 T cell receptor beta chains sequenced from one sample in a study of Ad26.COV2.S vaccination and SARS-CoV-2 variants. Treatment defined: some 20 received Ad26.COV2.S at low or high dose, single or two shots; about 5 received placebo; per-sample allocation not given. The study sampled participants on day 63 after the first vaccine or placebo injection. Measured with immunoSEQ multiplex PCR; TCRdb has only the in-frame clones, and not every one. The data contain over 400,000 clones, 75% to 90% of them singletons. Here the sequenced sample was peripheral blood, taken in a trial of Ad26.COV2.S vaccine versus placebo. These TCRs come from a person between 18 and 59 years old who received the Ad26.COV2.S COVID-19 vaccine or a placebo.

A remark on this clone: Within the sample, other DNA sequences also encode this same CDR3. V and J are TRBV5-1 and TRBJ2-5; D uncertain. CDR3 size: 14 residues. Germline CDR1 reads SGHRS; CDR2 reads YFSETQ. The ends were cut back, 0 bases at V and 4 bases at J, with 10 bases in the middle. CDR3 nucleotides: TGCGCCAGCAGCTTGGAAGGAATCGGAGAGACCCAGTACTTC. It is translated as CASSLEGIGETQYF. Variable domain in full (rest from reference TRBV5-1 and TRBJ2-5): KAGVTQTPRYLIKTRGQQVTLSCSPISGHRSVSWYQQTPGQGLQFLFEYFSETQRNKGNFPGRFSGRQFSNSRSEMNVSTLELGDSALYLCASSLEGIGETQYFGPGTRLLVL.

The chain couples TRBV19 to TRBJ1-5; TRBD1 is a possible D gene (6 bases). The CDR3 sequence is 15 residues long. V was clipped by 10 bases and J by 4 bases, with 20 bases between them. CDR1 and CDR2 from the germline V gene are LNHDA and SQIVND (reference sequence). The CDR3: CATKGEQGLNQPQHF. CDR3 coding DNA: TGTGCCACCAAGGGGGAGCAGGGTCTTAATCAGCCCCAGCATTTT.

This CDR3 reads CASSYSRSGYTF. CDR3 nucleotide sequence: TGTGCCAGTAGTTATAGTCGTTCGGGCTACACCTTC. The genes are TRBV19 and TRBJ1-2; D ambiguous. The V end was cut by 5 bases, the J end by 8 bases, with 12 bases between. Germline-derived CDR1 and CDR2 are LNHDA and SQIVND (reference sequence). This CDR3 contains 12 residues.

The rearrangement joins TRBV7-6 to TRBJ2-3, with 8 bases lining up with TRBD2. Germline CDR1 is SGHVS and CDR2 is FNYEAQ. V was pared by 0 bases and J by 1 base, with 3 bases of the junction left unmatched. The CDR3 consists of 16 residues. DNA for the CDR3: TGTGCCAGCAGCTTAGCTCCAGCGGGAGGCACAGATACGCAGTATTTT. Its protein is CASSLAPAGGTDTQYF. Using reference TRBV7-6 and TRBJ2-3 for the parts outside the CDR3, the full variable domain is GAGVSQSPRYKVTKRGQDVALRCDPISGHVSLYWYRQALGQGPEFLTYFNYEAQQDKSGLPNDRFSAERPEGSISTLTIQRTEQRDSAMYRCASSLAPAGGTDTQYFGPGTRLTVL.

Here the CDR3 reads CASGREYNEQFF. Here the CDR3 DNA reads TGCGCCAGCGGGCGGGAATACAATGAGCAGTTCTTC. The rearrangement uses TRBV5-1 and TRBJ2-1; weak D call: TRBD2 (6 bases). CDR1 and CDR2 (germline): SGHRS, YFSETQ. With 7 bases removed from V and 4 bases from J, the gap between germline ends came to 9 bases. The CDR3 totals 12 residues.

This sequence joins TRBV7-8 and TRBJ1-6; the D is unclear. The germline gives CDR1 SGHVS, CDR2 FQNEAQ. Trimming left V 2 bases short and J 0 bases short, with 8 bases between. This CDR3 spans 16 amino acids. The CDR3 region is CASSLPRNSYNSPLHF. The CDR3, as DNA: TGTGCCAGCAGCTTACCGCGGAACTCCTATAATTCACCCCTCCACTTT.

With regard to this clone: Other DNA sequences in the same sample also yield this CDR3. The V gene is TRBV7-2, the J gene TRBJ2-1, with 7 positions matching TRBD1. The junction had 2 bases not matched to a gene; V was cut back by 5 bases and J by 1 base. This CDR3 contains 14 residues. In germline, CDR1 is SGHTA, CDR2 FQGNSA. CDR3 in DNA: TGTGCCAGCAGCAGGGACAGATCCTACAATGAGCAGTTCTTC. The encoded protein is CASSRDRSYNEQFF.

The J gene is TRBJ2-3, the V gene TRBV24-1; tentative D call: TRBD1 (6 bases). Trimming shortened V by 4 bases and J by 0 bases, and 16 bases separated the two germline ends. This CDR3 region has 17 residues. Germline assignment: CDR1 KGHDR and CDR2 SFDVKD. Here the CDR3 reads CATSDKELGASTDTQYF. CDR3 bases: TGTGCCACCAGTGACAAGGAGTTGGGGGCTAGCACAGATACGCAGTATTTT.

The gene calls are TRBV9 and TRBJ2-2; D is unresolved. V lost 0 bases, J lost 2 bases, and 14 bases lay in between. The CDR3 consists of 17 residues. CDR1 and CDR2 from the germline V gene are SGDLS and YYNGEE. CDR3 region: CASSVALVRGNTGELFF. The CDR3 DNA follows: TGTGCCAGCAGCGTAGCTCTAGTGAGAGGAAACACCGGGGAGCTGTTTTTT. Based on the CDR3 plus reference TRBV9 and TRBJ2-2, the full variable domain is DSGVTQTPKHLITATGQRVTLRCSPRSGDLSVYWYQQSLDQGLQFLIQYYNGEERAKGNILERFSAQQFPDLHSELNLSSLELGDSALYFCASSVALVRGNTGELFFGEGSRLTVL.

Remarks on this clone: One end of the junction does not line up with germline, which may come from a read error. The genes are TRBV7-7 and TRBJ2-1; 11 bases agree with TRBD1. Germline CDR1 reads SSHAT; CDR2 reads FNYEAQ (reference sequence). The length of the CDR3 is 15 residues. This CDR3 is CASSPGDRGIVEQFF. The CDR3 bases are TGTGCTAGCAGCCCGGGGGACAGGGGGATCGTTGAGCAGTTCTTC.

The gene calls are TRBV6-1 and TRBJ2-7, with no clear D. Per the germline V gene, CDR1 is MNHNS and CDR2 is SASEGT. The CDR3 runs to 12 residues. V was clipped by 2 bases and J by 6 bases, with 8 bases between them. The CDR3 loop is CASSERFIEQYF. CDR3 nucleotides: TGTGCCAGCAGTGAACGGTTTATCGAGCAGTACTTC.

The chain uses TRBV2 and TRBJ2-7, with TRBD2 as a possible D gene (6 bases). CDR1 is SNHLY and CDR2 is FYNNEI in the germline V gene. This CDR3 is 14 amino acids long. The V end was cut by 8 bases, the J end by 0 bases, with 14 bases between. In DNA form, the CDR3 reads TGTGCCAGCGACGAAGGCGGGGTCTCCTACGAGCAGTACTTC. This codes for CASDEGGVSYEQYF.

The CDR3: CASMGVGTQYF. The CDR3 coding sequence is TGCGCCAGCATGGGTGTCGGTACGCAGTATTTT. The genes are TRBV5-1 and TRBJ2-3; no clear D gene. V shed 6 bases and J shed 8 bases, with 10 bases lying between them. Germline V gene sequence: CDR1 SGHRS, CDR2 YFSETQ. The CDR3 runs 11 residues.

This chain uses TRBV28 with TRBJ2-1; D not certain. Germline V gene sequence: CDR1 MDHEN, CDR2 SYDVKM. The CDR3 contains 14 residues. V gave up 6 bases and J gave up 0 bases, with 9 bases separating them. The CDR3: CASRTLSSYNEQFF. The CDR3 coding sequence is TGTGCCAGCAGGACTTTGAGCTCCTACAATGAGCAGTTCTTC.

This chain links TRBV6-5 with TRBJ1-2, with D maybe TRBD1 (5 bases). This CDR3 is built from 14 residues. Germline values: CDR1 MNHEY, CDR2 SVGAGI. V was shortened by 0 bases and J by 6 bases, with 11 bases between the two germline ends. CDR3 sequence reads: CASSYSGPRDGYTF. The CDR3 DNA reads TGTGCCAGCAGTTACTCGGGGCCAAGGGATGGCTACACCTTC.

V gene TRBV4-1 combines with J gene TRBJ2-3; 7 bases fit TRBD2. After removal of 4 bases from V and 2 bases from J, the junction contained 6 bases not matched to a gene. The germline CDR1 and CDR2 sequences are MGHRA and YSYEKL. The CDR3 contains 15 residues. The CDR3 DNA follows: TGCGCCAGCAGCCTGGCCGGGACTACCACAGATACGCAGTATTTT. It specifies CASSLAGTTTDTQYF.

The chain links TRBV7-3 to TRBJ2-1; D unclear. This CDR3 is 13 amino acids long. Germline V lookup: CDR1 SGHTA, CDR2 FQGTGA. The germline V and J ends were trimmed by 0 bases and 4 bases, with 4 bases remaining between them. The CDR3 DNA sequence: TGTGCCAGCAGCTTAACTTGGTACAATGAGCAGTTCTTC. Protein product: CASSLTWYNEQFF.

This clone was found a few times. The rearrangement uses TRBV5-6 and TRBJ1-2, with 11 bases fitting TRBD1. The CDR3 extends over 16 amino acids. The V and J ends lost 0 bases and 3 bases, in that order; junction bases with no gene match: 4. Germline assignment: CDR1 SGHDT and CDR2 YYEEEE. The CDR3 coding sequence is TGTGCCAGCAGCTTGGAAAGGGACAGGGGGTACTATGGCTACACCTTC. As protein: CASSLERDRGYYGYTF.

The chain is built from TRBV6-5 and TRBJ1-3; D ambiguous. The CDR3 has 16 amino acids. CDR1 and CDR2 (germline): MNHEY, SVGAGI. The V end lost 2 bases, the J end lost 4 bases, and 15 bases lay between the germline ends. The CDR3 nucleotides read TGTGCCAGCAGTTACGGGCTGCCGTTTGACGGAAACACCATATATTTT. It codes for CASSYGLPFDGNTIYF.

J is TRBJ2-7 and V is TRBV11-2, with D hard to call. V dropped 0 bases and J dropped 6 bases, with 9 bases sitting between them. There are 13 residues in the CDR3. The germline V gene encodes CDR1 SGHAT and CDR2 FQNNGV. The CDR3 nucleotides are TGTGCCAGCAGCTTAGAATTGGCGACCGAGCAGTACGTC. The encoded protein is CASSLELATEQYV.

V gene TRBV9 combines with J gene TRBJ1-1; D not resolved. The V end was cut by 4 bases, the J end by 0 bases, with 10 bases between. Germline V gives CDR1 SGDLS, CDR2 YYNGEE. CDR3 size: 14 residues. The chain's CDR3 is CASSPFLMNTEAFF. The CDR3 coding sequence is TGTGCCAGCAGCCCCTTTCTCATGAACACTGAAGCTTTCTTT.